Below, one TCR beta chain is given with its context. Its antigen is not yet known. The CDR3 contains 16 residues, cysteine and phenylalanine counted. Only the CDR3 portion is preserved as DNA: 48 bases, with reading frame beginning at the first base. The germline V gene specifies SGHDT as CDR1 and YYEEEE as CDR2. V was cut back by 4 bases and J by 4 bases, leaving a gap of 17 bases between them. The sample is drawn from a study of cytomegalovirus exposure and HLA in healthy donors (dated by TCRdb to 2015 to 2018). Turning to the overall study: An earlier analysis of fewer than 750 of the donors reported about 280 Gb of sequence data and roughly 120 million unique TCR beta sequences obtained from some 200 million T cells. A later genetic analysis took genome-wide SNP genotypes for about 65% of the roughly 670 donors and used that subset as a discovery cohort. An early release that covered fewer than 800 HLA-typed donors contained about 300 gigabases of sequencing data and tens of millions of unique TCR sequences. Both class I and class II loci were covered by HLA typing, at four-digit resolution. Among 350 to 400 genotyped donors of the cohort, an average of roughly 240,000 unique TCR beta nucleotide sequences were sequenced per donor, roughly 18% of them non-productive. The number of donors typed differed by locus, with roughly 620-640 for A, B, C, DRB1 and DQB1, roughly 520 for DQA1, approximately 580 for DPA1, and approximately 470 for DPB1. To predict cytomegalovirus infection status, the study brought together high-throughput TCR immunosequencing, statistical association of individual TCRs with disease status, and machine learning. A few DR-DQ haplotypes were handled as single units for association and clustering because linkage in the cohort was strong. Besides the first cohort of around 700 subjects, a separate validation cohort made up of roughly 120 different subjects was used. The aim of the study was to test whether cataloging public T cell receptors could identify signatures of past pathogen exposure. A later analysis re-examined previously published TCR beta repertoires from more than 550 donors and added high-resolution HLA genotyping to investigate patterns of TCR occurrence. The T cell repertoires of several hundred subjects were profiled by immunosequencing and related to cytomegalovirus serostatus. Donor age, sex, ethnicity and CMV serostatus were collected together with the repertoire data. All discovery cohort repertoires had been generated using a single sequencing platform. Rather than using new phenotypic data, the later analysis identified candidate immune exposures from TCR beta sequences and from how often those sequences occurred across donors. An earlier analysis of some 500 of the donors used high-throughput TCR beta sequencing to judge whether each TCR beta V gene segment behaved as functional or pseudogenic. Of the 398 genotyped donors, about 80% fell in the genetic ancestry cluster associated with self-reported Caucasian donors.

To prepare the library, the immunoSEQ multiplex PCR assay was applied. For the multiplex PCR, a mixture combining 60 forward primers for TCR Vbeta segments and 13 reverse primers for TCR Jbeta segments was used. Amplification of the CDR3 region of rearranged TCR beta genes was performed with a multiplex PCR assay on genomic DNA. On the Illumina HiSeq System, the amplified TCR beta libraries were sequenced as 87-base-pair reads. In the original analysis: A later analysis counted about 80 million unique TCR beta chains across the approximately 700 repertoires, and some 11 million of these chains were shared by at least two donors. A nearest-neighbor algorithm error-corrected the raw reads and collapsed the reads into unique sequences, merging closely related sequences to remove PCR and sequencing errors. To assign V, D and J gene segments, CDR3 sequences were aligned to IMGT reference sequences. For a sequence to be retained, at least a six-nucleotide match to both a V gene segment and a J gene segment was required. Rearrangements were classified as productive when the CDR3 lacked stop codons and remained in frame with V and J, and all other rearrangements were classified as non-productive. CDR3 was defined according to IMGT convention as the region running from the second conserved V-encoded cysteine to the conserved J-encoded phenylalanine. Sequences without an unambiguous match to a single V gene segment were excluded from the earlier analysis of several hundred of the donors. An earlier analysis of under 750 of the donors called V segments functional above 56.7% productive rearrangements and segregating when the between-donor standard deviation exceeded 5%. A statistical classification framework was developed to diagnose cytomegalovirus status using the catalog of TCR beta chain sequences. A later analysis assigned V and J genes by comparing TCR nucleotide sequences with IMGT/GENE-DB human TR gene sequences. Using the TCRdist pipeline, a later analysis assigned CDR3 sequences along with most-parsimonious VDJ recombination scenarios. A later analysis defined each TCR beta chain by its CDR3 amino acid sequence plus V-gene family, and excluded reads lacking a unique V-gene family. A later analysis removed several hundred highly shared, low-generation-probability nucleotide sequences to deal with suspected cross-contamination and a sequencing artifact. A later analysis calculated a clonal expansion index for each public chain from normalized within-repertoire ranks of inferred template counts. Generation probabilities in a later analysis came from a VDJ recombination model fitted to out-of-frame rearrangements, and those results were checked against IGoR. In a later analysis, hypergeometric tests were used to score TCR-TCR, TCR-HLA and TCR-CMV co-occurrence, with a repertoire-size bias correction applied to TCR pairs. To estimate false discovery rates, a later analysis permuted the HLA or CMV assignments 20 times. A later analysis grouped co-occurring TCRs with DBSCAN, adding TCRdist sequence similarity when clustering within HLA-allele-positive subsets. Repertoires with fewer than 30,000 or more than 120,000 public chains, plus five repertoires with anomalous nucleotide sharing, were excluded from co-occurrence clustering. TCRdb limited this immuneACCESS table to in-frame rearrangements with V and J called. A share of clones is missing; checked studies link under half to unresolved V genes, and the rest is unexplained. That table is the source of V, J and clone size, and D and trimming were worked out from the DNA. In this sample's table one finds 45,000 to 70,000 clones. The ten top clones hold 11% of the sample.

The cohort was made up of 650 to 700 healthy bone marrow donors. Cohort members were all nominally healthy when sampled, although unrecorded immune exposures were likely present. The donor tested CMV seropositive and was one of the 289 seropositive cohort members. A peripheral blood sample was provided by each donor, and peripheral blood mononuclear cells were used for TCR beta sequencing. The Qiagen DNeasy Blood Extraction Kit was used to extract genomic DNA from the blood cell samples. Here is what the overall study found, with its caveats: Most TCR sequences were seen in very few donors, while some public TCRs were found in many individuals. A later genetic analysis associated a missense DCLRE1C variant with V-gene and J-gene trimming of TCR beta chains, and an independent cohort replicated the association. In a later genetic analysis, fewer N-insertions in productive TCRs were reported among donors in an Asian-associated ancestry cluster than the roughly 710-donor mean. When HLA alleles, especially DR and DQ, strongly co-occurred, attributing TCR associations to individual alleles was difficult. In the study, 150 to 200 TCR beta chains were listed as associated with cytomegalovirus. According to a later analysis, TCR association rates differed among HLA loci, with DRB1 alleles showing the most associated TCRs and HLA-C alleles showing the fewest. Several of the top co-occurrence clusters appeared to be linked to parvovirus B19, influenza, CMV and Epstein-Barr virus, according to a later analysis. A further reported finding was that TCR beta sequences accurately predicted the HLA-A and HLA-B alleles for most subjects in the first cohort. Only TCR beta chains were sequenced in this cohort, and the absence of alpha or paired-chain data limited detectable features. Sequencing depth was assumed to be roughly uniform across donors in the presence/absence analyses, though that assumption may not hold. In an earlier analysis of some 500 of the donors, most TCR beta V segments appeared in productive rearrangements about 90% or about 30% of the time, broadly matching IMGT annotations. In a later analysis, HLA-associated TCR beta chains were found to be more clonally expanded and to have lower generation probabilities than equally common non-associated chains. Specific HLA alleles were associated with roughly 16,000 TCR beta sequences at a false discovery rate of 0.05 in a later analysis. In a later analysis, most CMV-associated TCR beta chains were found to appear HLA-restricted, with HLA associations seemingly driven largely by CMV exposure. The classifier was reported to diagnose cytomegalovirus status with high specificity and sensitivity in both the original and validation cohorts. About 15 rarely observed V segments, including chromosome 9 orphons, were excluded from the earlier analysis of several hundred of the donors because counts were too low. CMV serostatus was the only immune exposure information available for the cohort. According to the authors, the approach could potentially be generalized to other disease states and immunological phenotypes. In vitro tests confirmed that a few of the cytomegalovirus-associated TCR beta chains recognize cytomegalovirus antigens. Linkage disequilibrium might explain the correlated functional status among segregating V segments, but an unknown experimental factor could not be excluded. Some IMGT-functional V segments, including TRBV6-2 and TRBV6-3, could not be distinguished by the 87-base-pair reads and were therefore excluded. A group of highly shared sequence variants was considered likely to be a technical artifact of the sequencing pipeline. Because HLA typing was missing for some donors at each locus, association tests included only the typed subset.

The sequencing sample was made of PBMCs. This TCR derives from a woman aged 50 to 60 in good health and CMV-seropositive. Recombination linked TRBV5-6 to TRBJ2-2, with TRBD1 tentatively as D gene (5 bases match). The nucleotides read TGTGCCAGCAGCCCAAGTGCAGGGTTGGGCACCGGGGAGCTGTTTTTT. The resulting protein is CASSPSAGLGTGELFF. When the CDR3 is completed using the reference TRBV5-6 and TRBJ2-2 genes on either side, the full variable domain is DAGVTQSPTHLIKTRGQQVTLRCSPKSGHDTVSWYQQALGQGPQFIFQYYEEEERQRGNFPDRFSGHQFPNYSSELNVNALLLGDSALYLCASSPSAGLGTGELFFGEGSRLTVL.